The rows below give T cell receptor beta chains drawn from one sample of a study of ipilimumab plus nivolumab after autologous stem cell transplantation. The protocol was immunoSEQ multiplex PCR, while the TCRdb copy is restricted to in-frame clones and leaves out a portion. Found here are under 20,000 clones, over 75% of them singletons; the top ten hold less than 8%. Sequences were derived from PBMCs, sampled in a trial of ipilimumab plus nivolumab as post-transplant consolidation. These receptors all stem from a male donor with diffuse large B-cell lymphoma. The conserved cysteine and the conserved F or W are not part of the CDR3 here. The order of the fields is V gene, CDR3 protein.

V: TRBV7-2
CDR3: ASSPWASGQETQY

V: TRBV11-3
CDR3: ASSLSGGQNSPLH

V: TRBV7-9
CDR3: ASSFAGFNEKLF

V: TRBV5-8
CDR3: ASSLARGISYNEQF

V: TRBV4-1
CDR3: ASSPWTGGQDNSPLH

V: TRBV4-3
CDR3: ASSQGRQTTNYGYT

V: TRBV7-9
CDR3: ASRDTGLGGNQPQH

V: TRBV2
CDR3: ASSDAGGPTIYGYT

V: TRBV6-5
CDR3: ASSFWSGASYEQY

V: TRBV5-1
CDR3: ASSSGRGPNEKLF

V: TRBV7-2
CDR3: ASTLGSSYNEQF

V: TRBV11-2
CDR3: ASSSGLNYEQY

V: TRBV9
CDR3: ASSDTVYGEKLF

V: TRBV13
CDR3: ASSLLGGENEKLF

V: TRBV19
CDR3: ASSTPRRGGMDTQY

V: TRBV10-2
CDR3: ASSESGGFMGYSPLH

V: TRBV23-1
CDR3: ASSQSSGFSRGEQF

V: TRBV7-8
CDR3: ASVRGEYDTQY

V: TRBV19
CDR3: ASTPLNLGYTEAF

V: TRBV11-2
CDR3: ASTLGGLTDTQY

V: TRBV6-1
CDR3: ASSEGVATDTQY

V: TRBV7-2
CDR3: ASSLIQETQY

V: TRBV4-3
CDR3: ASSQDTSGGETQY

V: TRBV7-8
CDR3: ASSTSPGQNYGYT

V: TRBV4-2
CDR3: ASSSAYYGYT

V: TRBV2
CDR3: AIWGGSTGELF

V: TRBV30
CDR3: AWRNDMETEAF

V: TRBV27
CDR3: ASSPRDVRHGELF

V: TRBV7-9
CDR3: ASSLTGIRNIQY

V: TRBV7-9
CDR3: ASSFRESGNTIY

V: TRBV7-3
CDR3: ASSPSDAPRETQY

V: TRBV6-1
CDR3: ASSVYRTNYGYT

V: TRBV5-1
CDR3: ASRTWGFEDPPNYGYT

V: TRBV7-2
CDR3: ASSFHWDNYGYT

V: TRBV28
CDR3: ATTGPTVYGYT

V: TRBV5-6
CDR3: ASSWVEGRGNTIY

V: TRBV2
CDR3: ASRAVVREQY

V: TRBV18
CDR3: ASSRSEVSSYNEQF

V: TRBV29-1
CDR3: SVEKRQY

V: TRBV6-5
CDR3: ASSYSRTVNTGELF